The 10 T cell receptor beta chains reported below all come from one sample, sequenced in a study of blood T cell repertoires in COVID-19. TCRdb keeps only in-frame clones here, not all; method: immunoSEQ multiplex PCR. The table has some 99,000 clones, around 82% seen once. Sequencing was done on a sample of peripheral blood. These receptors originate from a human donor in a cohort sampled during active or convalescent COVID-19.

V is TRBV28 and J is TRBJ2-3; tentatively, D is TRBD2 (6 bases). V was pared by 8 bases and J by 3 bases, with 21 bases between. The germline CDR1 and CDR2 sequences are MDHEN and SYDVKM. The CDR3 runs 16 residues. CDR3 nucleotide sequence: TGTGCCAGCTACTCGACCGCCCTCGCGGGGACAGATACGCAGTATTTT. Encoded protein: CASYSTALAGTDTQYF.

This chain uses TRBV7-3 with TRBJ2-1, with 7 bases aligning to TRBD2. This CDR3 is built from 18 residues. The germline CDR1 and CDR2 sequences are SGHTA and FQGTGA. Trimming at V came to 2 bases and at J to 2 bases, leaving 12 bases not matched to a gene. DNA for the CDR3: TGTGCCAGCAGCTTACCAGAATATTCGGGAGGACCCTACAATGAGCAGTTCTTC. Translation gives CASSLPEYSGGPYNEQFF.

The J gene is TRBJ1-4, the V gene TRBV6-5; a possible D gene is TRBD1 (6 bases). Germline assignment: CDR1 MNHEY and CDR2 SVGAGI. The CDR3 contains 14 residues. Trimming shortened V by 6 bases and J by 4 bases, and 12 bases separated the two germline ends. Written as DNA, the CDR3 is TGTGCCAGCAGCAGGGGTTTCGATAATGAAAAACTGTTTTTT. Translation: CASSRGFDNEKLFF.

The chain combines TRBV5-5 with TRBJ1-2; D is perhaps TRBD1 (5 bases). The CDR3 covers 14 residues. Looked up from germline, CDR1 is SGHKS and CDR2 is YYEKEE (reference sequence). Trimming cost V 4 bases and J 2 bases, with 12 bases left between them. This chain's CDR3 is CASSNTGGNYGYTF. In DNA form, the CDR3 reads TGTGCCAGCAGCAATACTGGGGGGAACTATGGCTACACCTTC.

This chain uses TRBV18 with TRBJ1-5, with TRBD1 matching over 9 bases. Germline CDR1 KGHSH, CDR2 LQKENI. The ends lost 2 bases at V and 5 bases at J; junction bases unmatched: 1. This CDR3 has 14 amino acids. This chain's CDR3 is CASSPTGGYQPQHF. DNA for the CDR3: TGTGCCAGCTCACCAACAGGGGGCTATCAGCCCCAGCATTTT.

The chain is built from TRBV6-1 and TRBJ2-7; 9 positions match TRBD1. This CDR3 spans 12 amino acids. Germline CDR1 is MNHNS and CDR2 is SASEGT. J gave up 6 bases and V 7 bases, and 4 bases lay outside the gene matches. The CDR3 here is CASIRQGGEQYF. CDR3 sequence (DNA): TGTGCCAGCATACGACAGGGGGGCGAGCAGTACTTC.

The rearrangement links TRBV5-4 to TRBJ1-2; D call uncertain. The CDR3 is 18 residues long. The germline CDR1 and CDR2 sequences are SGHNT and YYREEE (reference sequence). V was cut by 2 bases and J by 2 bases, with 22 bases left in between. CDR3 sequence (DNA): TGTGCCAGCAGCTTATTTTTGTCAGGAGGTAGATTGAACTATGGCTACACCTTC. Its protein product is CASSLFLSGGRLNYGYTF.

Only a few counts were recorded for this clone. The chain links TRBV4-1 to TRBJ2-7, with 15 bases identical to TRBD2. Looked up from germline, CDR1 is MGHRA and CDR2 is YSYEKL. Germline trimming cut 4 bases from V and 4 bases from J; bases unmatched to any gene: 5. The CDR3 has 16 residues. The CDR3 DNA is TGCGCCAGCAGCCCTCGGACTAGCGGGAGGGGATACGAGCAGTACTTC. The encoded protein is CASSPRTSGRGYEQYF.

There are a few counts of this clone. The chain combines TRBV4-1 with TRBJ2-7; D not certain. CDR1 and CDR2 from the germline V gene are MGHRA and YSYEKL. V shed 0 bases and J shed 0 bases, with 15 bases lying between them. There are 17 residues in the CDR3. CDR3 nucleotide sequence: TGCGCCAGCAGCCAAGACTTTCTCTCGCCGGGCTCCTACGAGCAGTACTTC. This sequence encodes CASSQDFLSPGSYEQYF.

V usage is TRBV3-1 (or the pseudogene TRBV3-2) and J usage is TRBJ2-1; 9 bases are a match to TRBD1. Germline trimming cut 2 bases from V and 6 bases from J; bases unmatched to any gene: 5. This CDR3 contains 15 residues. The germline gives CDR1 LGHDT, CDR2 YNNKEL (reference sequence). The CDR3 DNA follows: TGTGCCAGCAGCCAATCCGGACAGGGGTCCAATGAGCAGTTCTTC. It specifies CASSQSGQGSNEQFF.